This TCR beta chain was sequenced for a study of blood T cell repertoires in COVID-19 (dated by TCRdb to about 2020). Regarding the study in general: Samples covering the acute and convalescent phases of COVID-19 were provided by collaborators in the United States, Italy and Spain. The repertoires were released in a freely available public database intended as a resource for research on the immune response to SARS-CoV-2. A de-identified subject ID, COVID-19 status, age in years and sex were almost always included in the sample metadata. The dataset comprised deeply sampled blood TCRbeta repertoires from subjects exposed to, actively infected with, or recovered from COVID-19. The samples were drawn from the first 160 participants of the ongoing ImmuneRACE study and from 1,254 subjects provided by 6 global collaborators. Where available, HLA class I and class II types were taken from metadata supplied by the sample provider and were not determined by assay-based typing. The prospective study material was composed of cDNA or gDNA derived from T cells, B-cell-depleted T cells, or PBMCs. Broader findings and caveats from the paper: Clinical and demographic metadata were provided uncurated, with the amount varying by source and participant.

Participants in the prospective study were aged roughly 18 to 100 years, lived in approximately 26 United States geographic areas, and enrolled through a virtual design. To assign participants to cohorts, the prospective study relied on clinical history that participants themselves reported in a screening survey and a study questionnaire. Exposed participants were defined as having been in contact with someone with a PCR-confirmed or clinician-diagnosed COVID-19 case within 2 weeks of study entry. Mobile phlebotomists in the prospective study collected whole blood, serum and a nasopharyngeal or oropharyngeal swab from every participant. Over an approximately 2-month period, participants in the prospective study had the option of providing additional blood draws and questionnaires. Blood samples from the prospective study were shipped frozen or at room temperature prior to DNA extraction. The immunoSEQ Assay, a bias-controlled multiplex PCR, was used to amplify TCRbeta CDR3 regions from genomic DNA. The paper's data handling went like this. The number of nucleated cells in each sample was estimated by amplification of reference gene primers within the assay. To quantify the absolute abundance of each unique TCRbeta CDR3 rearrangement, sequence reads were collapsed and filtered. For each sample, productive Simpson clonality was calculated as the square root of Simpson's diversity index over productive rearrangements. Held by TCRdb, this immuneACCESS table contains in-frame sequences only and omits some clones. Under half of the omission traces to an unresolved V gene where checked; the cause of the rest is unknown. The V and J calls and clone size were taken over from that table, and D and trimming were inferred from the DNA. The sample includes 260,000 or so clones, with about 80% observed a single time. The top ten clones comprise around 3.3% of the sample.

V loses 4 bases at its end and J loses 4 bases; junction bases beyond the gene matches: 4. From the cysteine through the phenylalanine, the CDR3 covers 14 amino acids. Only the CDR3 DNA stays, 42 bases, in frame from base 1. Via the germline V gene (reference sequence), CDR1 is MNHEY and CDR2 SMNVEV. With regard to this clone: What antigen it recognizes has not been identified. No per-base quality is available; no much larger clone lies one base away.

The receptor's source is a woman in her 40s who had been exposed to COVID-19. Sequenced input: PBMCs or T cells enriched from blood (not recorded which). The V and J genes are TRBV27 and TRBJ2-3; 8 central bases correspond to TRBD2. The DNA sequence is as follows: TGTGCCAGCAGTTCCGGACTAGCCGCAGATACGCAGTATTTT. It translates as CASSSGLAADTQYF.